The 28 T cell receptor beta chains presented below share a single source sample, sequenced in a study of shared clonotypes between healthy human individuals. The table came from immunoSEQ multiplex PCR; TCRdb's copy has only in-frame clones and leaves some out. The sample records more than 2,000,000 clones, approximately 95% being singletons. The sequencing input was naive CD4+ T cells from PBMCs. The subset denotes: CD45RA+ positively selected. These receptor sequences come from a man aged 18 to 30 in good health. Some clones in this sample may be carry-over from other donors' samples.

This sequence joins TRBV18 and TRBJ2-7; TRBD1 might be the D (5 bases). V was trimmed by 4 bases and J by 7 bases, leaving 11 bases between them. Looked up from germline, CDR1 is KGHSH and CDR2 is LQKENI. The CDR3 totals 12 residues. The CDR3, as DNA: TGTGCCAGCTCACGCCCAGGGCAGGAGCAGTACTTC. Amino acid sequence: CASSRPGQEQYF.

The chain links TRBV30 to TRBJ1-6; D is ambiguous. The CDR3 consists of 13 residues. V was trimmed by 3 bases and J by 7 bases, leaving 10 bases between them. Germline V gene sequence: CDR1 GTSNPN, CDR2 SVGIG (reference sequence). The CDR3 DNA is TGTGCCTGGAGCCCGCAACCGAATTCACCCCTCCACTTT. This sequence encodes CAWSPQPNSPLHF. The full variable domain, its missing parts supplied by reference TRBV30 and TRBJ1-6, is SQTIHQWPATLVQPVGSPLSLECTVEGTSNPNLYWYRQAAGRGLQLLFYSVGIGQISSEVPQNLSASRPQDRQFILSSKKLLLSDSGFYLCAWSPQPNSPLHFGNGTRLTVT.

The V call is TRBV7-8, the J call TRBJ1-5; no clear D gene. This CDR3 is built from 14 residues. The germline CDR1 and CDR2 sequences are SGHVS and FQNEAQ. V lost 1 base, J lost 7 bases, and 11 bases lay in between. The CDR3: CASSLETGGQPQHF. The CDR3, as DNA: TGTGCCAGCAGCTTAGAGACGGGTGGCCAGCCCCAGCATTTT.

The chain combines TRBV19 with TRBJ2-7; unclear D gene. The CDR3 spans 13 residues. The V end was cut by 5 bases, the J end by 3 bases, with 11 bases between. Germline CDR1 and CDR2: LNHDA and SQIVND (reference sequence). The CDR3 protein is CASSDIPGYEQYF. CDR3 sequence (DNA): TGTGCCAGTAGTGACATACCGGGCTACGAGCAGTACTTC.

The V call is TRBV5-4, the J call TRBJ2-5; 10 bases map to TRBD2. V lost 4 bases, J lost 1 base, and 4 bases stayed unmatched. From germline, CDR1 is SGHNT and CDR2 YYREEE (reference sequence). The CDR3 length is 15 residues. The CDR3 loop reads CASSTTSGVQETQYF. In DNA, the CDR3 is TGTGCCAGCAGCACTACTAGCGGGGTCCAAGAGACCCAGTACTTC.

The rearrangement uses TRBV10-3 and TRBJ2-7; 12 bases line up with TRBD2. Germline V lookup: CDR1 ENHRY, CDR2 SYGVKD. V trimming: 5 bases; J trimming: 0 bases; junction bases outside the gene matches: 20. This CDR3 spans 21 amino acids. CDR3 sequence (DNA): TGTGCCATCAGTCACACCGGGGGACTAGCGGGCCAAGCCTTTAGCTCCTACGAGCAGTACTTC. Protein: CAISHTGGLAGQAFSSYEQYF.

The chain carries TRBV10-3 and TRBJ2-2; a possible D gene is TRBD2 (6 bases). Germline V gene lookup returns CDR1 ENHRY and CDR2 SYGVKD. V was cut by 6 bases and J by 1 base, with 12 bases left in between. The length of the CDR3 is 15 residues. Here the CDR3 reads CAIREGRMNTGELFF. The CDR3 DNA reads TGTGCCATCAGGGAGGGGCGGATGAACACCGGGGAGCTGTTTTTT.

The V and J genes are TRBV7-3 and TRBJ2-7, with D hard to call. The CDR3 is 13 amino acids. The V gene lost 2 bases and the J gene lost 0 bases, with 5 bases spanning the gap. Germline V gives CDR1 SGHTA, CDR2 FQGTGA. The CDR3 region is CASSLDFSYEQYF. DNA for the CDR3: TGTGCCAGCAGCTTAGACTTCTCCTACGAGCAGTACTTC. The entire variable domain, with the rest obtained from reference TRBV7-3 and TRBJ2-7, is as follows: GAGVSQTPSNKVTEKGKYVELRCDPISGHTALYWYRQSLGQGPEFLIYFQGTGAADDSGLPNDRFFAVRPEGSVSTLKIQRTERGDSAVYLCASSLDFSYEQYFGPGTRLTVT.

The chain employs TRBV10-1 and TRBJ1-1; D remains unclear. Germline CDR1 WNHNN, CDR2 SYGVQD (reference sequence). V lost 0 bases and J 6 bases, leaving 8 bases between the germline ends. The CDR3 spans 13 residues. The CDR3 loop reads CASSESLGSEAFF. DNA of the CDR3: TGCGCCAGCAGTGAGTCATTGGGGTCTGAAGCTTTCTTT.

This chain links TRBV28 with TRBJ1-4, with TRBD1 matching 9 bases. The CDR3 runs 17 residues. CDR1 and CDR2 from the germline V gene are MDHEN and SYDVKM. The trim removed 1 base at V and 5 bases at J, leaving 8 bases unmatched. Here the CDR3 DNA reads TGTGCCAGCAGTTTATTCCCCCTTGGACAGGGGAATGAAAAACTGTTTTTT. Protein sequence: CASSLFPLGQGNEKLFF. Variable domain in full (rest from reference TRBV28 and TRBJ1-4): DVKVTQSSRYLVKRTGEKVFLECVQDMDHENMFWYRQDPGLGLRLIYFSYDVKMKEKGDIPEGYSVSREKKERFSLILESASTNQTSMYLCASSLFPLGQGNEKLFFGSGTQLSVL.

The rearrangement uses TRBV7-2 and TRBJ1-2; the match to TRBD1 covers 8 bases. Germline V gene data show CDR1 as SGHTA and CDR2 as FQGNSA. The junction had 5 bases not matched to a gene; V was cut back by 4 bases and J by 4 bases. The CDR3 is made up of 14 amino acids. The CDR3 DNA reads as TGTGCCAGCAGCTCCGGGACAGGCTCCTATGGCTACACCTTC. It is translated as CASSSGTGSYGYTF.

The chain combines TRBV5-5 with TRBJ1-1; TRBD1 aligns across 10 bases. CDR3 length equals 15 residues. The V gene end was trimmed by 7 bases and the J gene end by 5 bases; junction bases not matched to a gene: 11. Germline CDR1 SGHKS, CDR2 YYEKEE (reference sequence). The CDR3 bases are TGTGCCAGCGGCCGGGACAGGGGTTGGGAGACTGAAGCTTTCTTT. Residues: CASGRDRGWETEAFF. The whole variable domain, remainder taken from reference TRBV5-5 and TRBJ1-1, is DAGVTQSPTHLIKTRGQQVTLRCSPISGHKSVSWYQQVLGQGPQFIFQYYEKEERGRGNFPDRFSARQFPNYSSELNVNALLLGDSALYLCASGRDRGWETEAFFGQGTRLTVV.

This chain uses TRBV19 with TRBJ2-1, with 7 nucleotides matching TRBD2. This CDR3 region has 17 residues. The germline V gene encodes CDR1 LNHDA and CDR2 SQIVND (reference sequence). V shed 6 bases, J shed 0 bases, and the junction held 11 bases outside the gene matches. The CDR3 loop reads CASRARGGQISYNEQFF. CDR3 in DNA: TGTGCCAGTAGGGCCCGGGGAGGGCAAATCTCCTACAATGAGCAGTTCTTC.

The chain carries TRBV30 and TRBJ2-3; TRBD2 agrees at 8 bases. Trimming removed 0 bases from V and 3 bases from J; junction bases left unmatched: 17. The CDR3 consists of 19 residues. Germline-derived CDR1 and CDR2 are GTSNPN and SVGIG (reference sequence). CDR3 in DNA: TGTGCCTGGAGTGTTGTCGGTCGGGAGGGCCGTTCGAGAACAGATACGCAGTATTTT. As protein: CAWSVVGREGRSRTDTQYF.

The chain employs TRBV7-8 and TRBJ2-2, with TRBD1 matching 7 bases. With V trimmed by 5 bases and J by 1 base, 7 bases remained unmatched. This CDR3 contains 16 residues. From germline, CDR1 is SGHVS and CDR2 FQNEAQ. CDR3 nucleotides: TGTGCCAGCAGCCTCCGGGACAGTTGGAACACCGGGGAGCTGTTTTTT. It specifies CASSLRDSWNTGELFF.

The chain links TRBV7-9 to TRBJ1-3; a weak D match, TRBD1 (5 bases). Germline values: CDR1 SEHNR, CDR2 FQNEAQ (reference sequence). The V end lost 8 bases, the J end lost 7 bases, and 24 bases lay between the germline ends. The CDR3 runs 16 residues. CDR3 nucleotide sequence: TGTGCCAGCCGTTTTGGGCTGGGCAGGGAACTGAACACCATATATTTT. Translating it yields CASRFGLGRELNTIYF.

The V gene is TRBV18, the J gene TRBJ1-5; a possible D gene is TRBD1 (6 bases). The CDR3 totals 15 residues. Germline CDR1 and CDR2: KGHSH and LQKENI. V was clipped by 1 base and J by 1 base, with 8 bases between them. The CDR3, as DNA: TGTGCCAGCTCACCACAACAGGGAAGCAATCAGCCCCAGCATTTT. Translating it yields CASSPQQGSNQPQHF. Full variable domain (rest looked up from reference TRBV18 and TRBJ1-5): NAGVMQNPRHLVRRRGQEARLRCSPMKGHSHVYWYRQLPEEGLKFMVYLQKENIIDESGMPKERFSAEFPKEGPSILRIQQVVRGDSAAYFCASSPQQGSNQPQHFGDGTRLSIL.

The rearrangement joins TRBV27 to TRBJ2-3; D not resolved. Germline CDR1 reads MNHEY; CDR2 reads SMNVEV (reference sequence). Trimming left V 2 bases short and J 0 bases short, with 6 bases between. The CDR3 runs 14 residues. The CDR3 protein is CASSLKLSTDTQYF. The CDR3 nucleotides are TGTGCCAGCAGTTTAAAGCTCAGCACAGATACGCAGTATTTT.

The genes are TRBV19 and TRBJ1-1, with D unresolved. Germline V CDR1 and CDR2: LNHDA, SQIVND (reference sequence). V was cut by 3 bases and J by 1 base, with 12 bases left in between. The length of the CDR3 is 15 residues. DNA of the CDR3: TGTGCCAGTAGTATGGTCCGGGATTGGAACACTGAAGCTTTCTTT. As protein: CASSMVRDWNTEAFF.

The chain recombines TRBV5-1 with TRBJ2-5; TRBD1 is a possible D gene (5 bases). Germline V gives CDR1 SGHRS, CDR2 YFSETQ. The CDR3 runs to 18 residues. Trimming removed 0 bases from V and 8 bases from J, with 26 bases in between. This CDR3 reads CASSLASMPQGPDGTQYF. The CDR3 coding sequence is TGCGCCAGCAGCTTGGCCTCTATGCCGCAGGGCCCCGACGGAACCCAGTACTTC.

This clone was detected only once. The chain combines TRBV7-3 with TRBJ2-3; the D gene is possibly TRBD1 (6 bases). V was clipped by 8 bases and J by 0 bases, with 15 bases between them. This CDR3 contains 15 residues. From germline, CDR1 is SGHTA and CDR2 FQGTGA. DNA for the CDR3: TGTGCCAGCGGGATCAGAGGGACAAGCACAGATACGCAGTATTTT. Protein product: CASGIRGTSTDTQYF.

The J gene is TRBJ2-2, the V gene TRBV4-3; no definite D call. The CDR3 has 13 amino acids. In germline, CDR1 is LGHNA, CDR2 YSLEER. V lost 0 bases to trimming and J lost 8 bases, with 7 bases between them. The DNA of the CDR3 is TGCGCCAGCAGCCAAGAATCGCAGGGGGAGCTGTTTTTT. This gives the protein CASSQESQGELFF.

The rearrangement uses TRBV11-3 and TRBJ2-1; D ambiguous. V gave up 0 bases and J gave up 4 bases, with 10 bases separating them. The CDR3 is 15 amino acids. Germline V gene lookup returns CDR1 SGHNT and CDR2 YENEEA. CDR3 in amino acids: CASSLDDNSYNEQFF. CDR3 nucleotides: TGTGCCAGCAGCTTAGATGATAACTCATACAATGAGCAGTTCTTC.

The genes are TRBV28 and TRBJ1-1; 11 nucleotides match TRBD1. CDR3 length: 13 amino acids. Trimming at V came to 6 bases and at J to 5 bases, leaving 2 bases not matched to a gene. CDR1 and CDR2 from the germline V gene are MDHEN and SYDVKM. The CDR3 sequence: CASRDRGRTEAFF. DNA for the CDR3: TGTGCCAGCAGGGACAGGGGGCGAACTGAAGCTTTCTTT.

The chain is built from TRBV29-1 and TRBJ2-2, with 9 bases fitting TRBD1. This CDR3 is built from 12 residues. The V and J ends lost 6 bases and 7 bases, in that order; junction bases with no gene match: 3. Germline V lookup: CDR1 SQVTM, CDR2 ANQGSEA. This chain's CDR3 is CSVDRGSGELFF. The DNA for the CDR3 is TGCAGCGTGGACAGGGGAAGCGGGGAGCTGTTTTTT.

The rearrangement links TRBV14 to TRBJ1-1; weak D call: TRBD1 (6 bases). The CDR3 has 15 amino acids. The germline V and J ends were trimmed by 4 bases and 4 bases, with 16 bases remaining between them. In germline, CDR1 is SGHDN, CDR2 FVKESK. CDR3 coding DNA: TGTGCCAGCAGCCGATCTGGGGGGCGCCGCACTGAAGCTTTCTTT. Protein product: CASSRSGGRRTEAFF.

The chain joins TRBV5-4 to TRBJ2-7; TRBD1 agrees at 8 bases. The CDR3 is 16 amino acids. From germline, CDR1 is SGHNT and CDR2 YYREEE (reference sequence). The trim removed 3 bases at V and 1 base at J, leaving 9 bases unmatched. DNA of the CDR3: TGTGCCAGCAGCTCCTCCCCGGACAGGGTGTCCTACGAGCAGTACTTC. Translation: CASSSSPDRVSYEQYF. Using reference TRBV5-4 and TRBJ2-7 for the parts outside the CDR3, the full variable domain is ETGVTQSPTHLIKTRGQQVTLRCSSQSGHNTVSWYQQALGQGPQFIFQYYREEENGRGNFPPRFSGLQFPNYSSELNVNALELDDSALYLCASSSSPDRVSYEQYFGPGTRLTVT.

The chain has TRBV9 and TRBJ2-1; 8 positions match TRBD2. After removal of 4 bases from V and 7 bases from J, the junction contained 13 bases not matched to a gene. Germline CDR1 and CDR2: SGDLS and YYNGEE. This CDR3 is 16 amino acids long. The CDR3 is CASSPTAGAFSNEQFF. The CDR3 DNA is TGTGCCAGCAGCCCGACAGCGGGAGCGTTTAGTAATGAGCAGTTCTTC. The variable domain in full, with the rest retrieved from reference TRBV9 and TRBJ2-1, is DSGVTQTPKHLITATGQRVTLRCSPRSGDLSVYWYQQSLDQGLQFLIQYYNGEERAKGNILERFSAQQFPDLHSELNLSSLELGDSALYFCASSPTAGAFSNEQFFGPGTRLTVL.